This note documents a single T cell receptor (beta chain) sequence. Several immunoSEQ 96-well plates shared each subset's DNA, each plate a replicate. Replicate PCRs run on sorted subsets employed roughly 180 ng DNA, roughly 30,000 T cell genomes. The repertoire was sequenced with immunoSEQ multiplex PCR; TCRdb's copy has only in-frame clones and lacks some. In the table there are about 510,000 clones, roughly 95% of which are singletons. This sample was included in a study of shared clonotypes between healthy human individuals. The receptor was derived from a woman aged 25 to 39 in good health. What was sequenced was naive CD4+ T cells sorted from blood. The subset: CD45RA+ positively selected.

The CDR3 loop is CASSLGDRETYEQYF. The CDR3, as DNA: TGTGCCAGCAGCTTAGGGGACAGGGAGACCTACGAGCAGTACTTC. The V and J genes are TRBV13 and TRBJ2-7, with TRBD1 matching 8 bases. J was trimmed by 2 bases and V by 0 bases; bases with no gene match: 3. The germline V gene encodes CDR1 PRHDT and CDR2 FYEKMQ (reference sequence). The CDR3 has 15 residues.